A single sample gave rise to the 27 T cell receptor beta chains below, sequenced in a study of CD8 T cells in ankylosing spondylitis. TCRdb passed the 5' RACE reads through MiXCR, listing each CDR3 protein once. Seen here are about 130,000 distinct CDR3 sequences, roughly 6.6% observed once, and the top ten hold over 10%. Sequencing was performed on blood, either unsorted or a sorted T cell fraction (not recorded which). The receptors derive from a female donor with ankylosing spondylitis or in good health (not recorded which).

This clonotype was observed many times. In nucleotides, the CDR3 is TGTGCCAGCAGCCCACGCAGAGGGACAGGGGACTCTGGGGCCAACGTCCTGACTTTC. This gives the protein CASSPRRGTGDSGANVLTF. The J gene is TRBJ2-6, the V gene TRBV7-9; 10 bases are a match to TRBD1. V dropped 5 bases and J dropped 0; count of bases not matched to a gene: 10. The germline gives CDR1 SEHNR, CDR2 FQNEAQ (reference sequence). This CDR3 is built from 19 residues.

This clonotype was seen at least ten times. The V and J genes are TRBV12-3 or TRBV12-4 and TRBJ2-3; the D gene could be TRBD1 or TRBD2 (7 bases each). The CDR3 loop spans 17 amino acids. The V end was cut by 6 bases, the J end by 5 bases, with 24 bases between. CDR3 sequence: CASSPHQGGIGGDTQYF. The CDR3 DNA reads TGTGCCAGCAGCCCCCATCAGGGGGGGATCGGCGGAGATACGCAGTATTTT.

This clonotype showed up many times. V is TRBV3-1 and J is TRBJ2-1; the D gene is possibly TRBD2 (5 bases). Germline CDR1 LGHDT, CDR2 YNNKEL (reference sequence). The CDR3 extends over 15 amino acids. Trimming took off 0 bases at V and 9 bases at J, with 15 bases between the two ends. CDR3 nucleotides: TGTGCCAGCAGCCAAGATGGGGTACTAGGAAGTGAGCAGTTCTTC. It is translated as CASSQDGVLGSEQFF.

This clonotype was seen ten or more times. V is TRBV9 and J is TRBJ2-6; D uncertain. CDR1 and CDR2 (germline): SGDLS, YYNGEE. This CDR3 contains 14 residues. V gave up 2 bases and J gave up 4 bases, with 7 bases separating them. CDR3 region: CASSVLKGANVLTF. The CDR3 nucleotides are TGTGCCAGCAGCGTGTTGAAGGGGGCCAACGTCCTGACTTTC.

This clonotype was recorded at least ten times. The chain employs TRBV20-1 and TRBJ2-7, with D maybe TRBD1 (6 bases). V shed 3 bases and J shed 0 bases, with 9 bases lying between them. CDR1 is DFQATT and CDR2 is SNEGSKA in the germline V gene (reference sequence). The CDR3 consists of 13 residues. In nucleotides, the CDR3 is TGCAGTGCTAGGTGGGGGCTCTCCTACGAGCAGTACTTC. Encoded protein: CSARWGLSYEQYF.

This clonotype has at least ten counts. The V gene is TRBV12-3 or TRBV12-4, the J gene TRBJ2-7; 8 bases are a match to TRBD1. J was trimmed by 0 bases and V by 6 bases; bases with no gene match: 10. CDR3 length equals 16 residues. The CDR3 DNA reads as TGTGCCAGCAGGGGAACAGGGGGACTTAGCTCCTACGAGCAGTACTTC. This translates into CASRGTGGLSSYEQYF.

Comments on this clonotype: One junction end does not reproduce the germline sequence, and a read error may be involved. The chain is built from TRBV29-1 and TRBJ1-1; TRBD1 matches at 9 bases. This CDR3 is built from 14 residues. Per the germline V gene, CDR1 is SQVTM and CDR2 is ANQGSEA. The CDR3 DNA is TGCAGCGTTGATTCGGGGACAGGGAGATACCGGGGGTCCTTT. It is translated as CSVDSGTGRYRGSF.

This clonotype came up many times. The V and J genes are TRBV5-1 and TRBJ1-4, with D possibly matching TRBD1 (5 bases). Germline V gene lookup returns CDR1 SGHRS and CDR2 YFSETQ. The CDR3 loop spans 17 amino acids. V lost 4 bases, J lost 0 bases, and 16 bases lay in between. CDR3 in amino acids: CASSPGGRISTNEKLFF. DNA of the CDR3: TGCGCCAGCAGCCCCGGGGGTCGGATTTCAACTAATGAAAAACTGTTTTTT.

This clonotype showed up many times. The CDR3 is CASSFPGQGWTGELFF. In DNA, the CDR3 is TGTGCCAGCAGCTTTCCGGGACAGGGATGGACCGGGGAGCTGTTTTTT. The J gene is TRBJ2-2, the V gene TRBV7-2; 9 nucleotides match TRBD1. Trimming removed 3 bases from V and 5 bases from J; junction bases left unmatched: 7. The germline gives CDR1 SGHTA, CDR2 FQGNSA. The CDR3 totals 16 residues.

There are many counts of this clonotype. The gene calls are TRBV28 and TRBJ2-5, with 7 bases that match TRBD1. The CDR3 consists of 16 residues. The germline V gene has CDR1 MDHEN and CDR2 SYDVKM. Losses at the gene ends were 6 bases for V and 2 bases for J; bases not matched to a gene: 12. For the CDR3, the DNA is TGTGCCAGCAGCCCAGTCGGGACAGCCAGACAAGAGACCCAGTACTTC. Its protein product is CASSPVGTARQETQYF.

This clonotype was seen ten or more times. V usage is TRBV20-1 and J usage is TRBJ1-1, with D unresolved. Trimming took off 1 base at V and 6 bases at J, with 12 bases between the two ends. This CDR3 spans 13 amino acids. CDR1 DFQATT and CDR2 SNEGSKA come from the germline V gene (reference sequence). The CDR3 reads CSARVAFGAEAFF. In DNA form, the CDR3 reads TGCAGTGCTAGAGTTGCCTTTGGAGCTGAAGCTTTCTTT.

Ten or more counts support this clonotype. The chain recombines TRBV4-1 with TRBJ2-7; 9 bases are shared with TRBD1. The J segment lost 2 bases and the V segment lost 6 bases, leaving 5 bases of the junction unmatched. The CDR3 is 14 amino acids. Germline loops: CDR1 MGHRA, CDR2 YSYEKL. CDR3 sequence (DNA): TGCGCCAGCAGTAGACAGGGGGGGACCTACGAGCAGTACTTC. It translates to CASSRQGGTYEQYF.

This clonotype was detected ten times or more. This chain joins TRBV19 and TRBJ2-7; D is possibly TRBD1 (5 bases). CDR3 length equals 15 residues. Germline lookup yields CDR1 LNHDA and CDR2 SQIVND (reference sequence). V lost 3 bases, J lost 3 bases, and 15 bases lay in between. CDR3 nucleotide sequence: TGTGCCAGTAGTATTGGGCCAGGGATCGTCTACGAGCAGTACTTC. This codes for CASSIGPGIVYEQYF.

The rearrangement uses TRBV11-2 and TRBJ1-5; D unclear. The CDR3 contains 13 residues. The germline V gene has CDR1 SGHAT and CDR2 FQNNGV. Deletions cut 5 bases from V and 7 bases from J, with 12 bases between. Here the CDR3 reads CASSARLGQPQHF. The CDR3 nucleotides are TGTGCCAGCAGCGCCCGTCTGGGGCAGCCCCAGCATTTT.

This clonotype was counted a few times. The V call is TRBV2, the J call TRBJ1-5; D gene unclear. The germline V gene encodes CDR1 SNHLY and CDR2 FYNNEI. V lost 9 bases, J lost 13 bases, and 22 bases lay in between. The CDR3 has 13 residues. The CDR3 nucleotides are TGTGCCAGTGGTTACAAGCGAGATGGGAGACAGCATTTT. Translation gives CASGYKRDGRQHF.

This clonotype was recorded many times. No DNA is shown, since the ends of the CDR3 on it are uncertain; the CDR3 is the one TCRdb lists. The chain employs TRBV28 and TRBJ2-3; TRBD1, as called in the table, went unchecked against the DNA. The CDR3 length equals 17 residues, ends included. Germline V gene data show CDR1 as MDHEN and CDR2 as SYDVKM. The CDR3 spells CASSSTFGAVRTDTQYF.

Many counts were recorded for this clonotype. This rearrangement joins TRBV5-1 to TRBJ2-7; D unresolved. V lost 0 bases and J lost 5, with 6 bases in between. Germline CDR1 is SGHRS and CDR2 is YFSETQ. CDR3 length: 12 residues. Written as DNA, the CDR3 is TGCGCCAGCAGCTTGGGATCCAACGAGCAGTACTTC. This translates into CASSLGSNEQYF.

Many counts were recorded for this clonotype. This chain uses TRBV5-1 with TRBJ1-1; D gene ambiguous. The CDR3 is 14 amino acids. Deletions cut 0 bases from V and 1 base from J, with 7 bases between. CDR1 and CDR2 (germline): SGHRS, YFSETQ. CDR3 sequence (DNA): TGCGCCAGCAGCTTGGATGGAGGGAACACTGAAGCTTTCTTT. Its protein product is CASSLDGGNTEAFF. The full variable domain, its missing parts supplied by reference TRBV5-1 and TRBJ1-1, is KAGVTQTPRYLIKTRGQQVTLSCSPISGHRSVSWYQQTPGQGLQFLFEYFSETQRNKGNFPGRFSGRQFSNSRSEMNVSTLELGDSALYLCASSLDGGNTEAFFGQGTRLTVV.

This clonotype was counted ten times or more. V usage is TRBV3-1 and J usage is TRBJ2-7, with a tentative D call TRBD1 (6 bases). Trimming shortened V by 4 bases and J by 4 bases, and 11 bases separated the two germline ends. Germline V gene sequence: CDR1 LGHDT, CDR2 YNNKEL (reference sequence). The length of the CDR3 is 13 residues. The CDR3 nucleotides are TGTGCCAGCAGCCGTGAACAGGGTTACGAGCAGTACTTC. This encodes CASSREQGYEQYF.

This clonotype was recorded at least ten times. The CDR3 DNA is TGTGCCAGCAGCTTAGATGGGGGGGGGGCCACCTACGAGCAGTACTTC. Translating it yields CASSLDGGGATYEQYF. This rearrangement joins TRBV7-2 to TRBJ2-7, with D maybe TRBD2 (7 bases). The V gene's germline CDR1 is SGHTA and CDR2 FQGNSA. V lost 1 base, J lost 2 bases, and 15 bases lay in between. The CDR3 runs to 16 residues.

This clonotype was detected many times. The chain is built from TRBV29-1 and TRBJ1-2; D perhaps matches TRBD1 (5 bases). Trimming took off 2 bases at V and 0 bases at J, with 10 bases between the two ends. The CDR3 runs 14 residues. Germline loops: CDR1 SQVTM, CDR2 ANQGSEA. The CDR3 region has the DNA TGCAGCGTTGAATCGCCAGGGTCTAACTATGGCTACACCTTC. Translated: CSVESPGSNYGYTF.

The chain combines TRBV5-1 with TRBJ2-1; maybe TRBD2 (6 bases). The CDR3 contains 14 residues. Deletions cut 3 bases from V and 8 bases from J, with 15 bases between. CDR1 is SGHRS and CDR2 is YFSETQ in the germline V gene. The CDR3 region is CASSSFLATDEQFF. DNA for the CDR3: TGCGCCAGCAGCTCGTTTCTAGCGACCGATGAGCAGTTCTTC.

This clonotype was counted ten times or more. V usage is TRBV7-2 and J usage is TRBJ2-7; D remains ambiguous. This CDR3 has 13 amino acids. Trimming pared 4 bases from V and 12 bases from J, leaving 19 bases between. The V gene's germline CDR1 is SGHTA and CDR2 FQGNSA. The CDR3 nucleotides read TGTGCCAGCAGCTCTAGGTTTTACGGCCCGCGGTACTTC. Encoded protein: CASSSRFYGPRYF.

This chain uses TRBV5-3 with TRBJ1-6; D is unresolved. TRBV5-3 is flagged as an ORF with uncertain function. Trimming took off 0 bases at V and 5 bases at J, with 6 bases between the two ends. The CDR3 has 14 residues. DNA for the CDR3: TGTGCCAGAAGCTTGGACAGAGATAATTCACCCCTCCACTTT. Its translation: CARSLDRDNSPLHF.

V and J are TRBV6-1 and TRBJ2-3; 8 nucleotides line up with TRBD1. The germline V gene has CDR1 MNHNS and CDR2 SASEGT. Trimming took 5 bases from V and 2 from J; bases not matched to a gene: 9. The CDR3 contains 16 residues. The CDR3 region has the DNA TGTGCCAGCAGTCCCATGGCAGGGGGCTTCACAGATACGCAGTATTTT. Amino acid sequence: CASSPMAGGFTDTQYF.

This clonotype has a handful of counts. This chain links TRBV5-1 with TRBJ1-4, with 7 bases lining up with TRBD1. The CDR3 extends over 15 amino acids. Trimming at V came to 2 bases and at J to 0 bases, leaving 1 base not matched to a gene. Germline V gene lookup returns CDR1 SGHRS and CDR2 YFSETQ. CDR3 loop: CASSFTGATNEKLFF. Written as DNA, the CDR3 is TGCGCCAGCAGCTTTACAGGGGCAACTAATGAAAAACTGTTTTTT.

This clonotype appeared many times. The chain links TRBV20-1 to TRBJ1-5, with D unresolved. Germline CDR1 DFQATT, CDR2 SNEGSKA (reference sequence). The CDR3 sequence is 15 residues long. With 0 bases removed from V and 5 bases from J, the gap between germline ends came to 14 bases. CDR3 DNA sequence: TGCAGTGCTAGAGATTGGGGTGGTGTCCATCAGCCCCAGCATTTT. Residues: CSARDWGGVHQPQHF.